This T cell receptor (beta chain) was identified in a study of cytomegalovirus exposure and HLA in healthy donors. It was with 60 Vbeta and 13 Jbeta primers that the PCR ran. Assay: immunoSEQ multiplex PCR; the TCRdb copy retains only in-frame clones and omits some. The repertoire holds 130,000 to 150,000 clones, with approximately 80% as singletons. This CDR3 is 17 amino acids long. V lost 1 base to trimming and J lost 1 base, with 16 bases between them. Germline CDR1 is SGHTA and CDR2 is FQGNSA. The sample was PBMCs. This chain links TRBV7-2 with TRBJ1-1; tentative D call: TRBD1 (6 bases). The TCR comes from a female donor in good health and CMV-seronegative. CDR3 nucleotide sequence: TGTGCCAGCAGCTTAGTAGGGACACAAAGTACGAACACTGAAGCTTTCTTT. Translated: CASSLVGTQSTNTEAFF.